Here is one T cell receptor beta chain with its context. Trimming removed 3 bases from V and 4 bases from J; junction bases left unmatched: 5. This CDR3 comprises 16 residues. CDR1 and CDR2 (germline): KGHSH, LQKENI. The table came from immunoSEQ multiplex PCR; TCRdb's copy has only in-frame clones and leaves some out. The profile shows hundreds of thousands of clones, 88% of them singletons. This entry belongs to a study of blood T cell repertoires in COVID-19. The sample was peripheral blood. The rearrangement joins TRBV18 to TRBJ2-3, with TRBD1 matching over 12 bases. This clonotype was sampled from a woman aged 30 to 39 who had recovered from COVID-19. The CDR3 nucleotides read TGTGCCAGCTCACCTTGGGGACAGGGGGCCGCAGATACGCAGTATTTT. This translates into CASSPWGQGAADTQYF.